The 21 T cell receptor beta chains given below trace back to one sample, sequenced in a study of a mutant IDH1 vaccine in newly diagnosed glioma. Produced via immunoSEQ multiplex PCR; TCRdb's table is partial and in-frame only. In the table there are roughly 60,000 clones, about 85% of which are singletons. Their recognized antigens are unknown. Time point indicated: week 23, last vaccination. Mutant IDH1 20-mer peptide, at 300 ug, made up each vaccine dose, with topical imiquimod. The sample was PBMCs, taken from a glioma patient whose treatment included an IDH1 peptide vaccine. The receptors stem from a man aged 25-45 years with glioma.

This chain connects TRBV10-2 to TRBJ1-2, with 7 nucleotides matching TRBD1. V lost 0 bases to trimming and J lost 7 bases; unmatched junction nucleotides: 8. The CDR3 totals 15 residues. Per germline, CDR1 WSHSY and CDR2 SAAADI. In nucleotides, the CDR3 is TGCGCCAGCAGTGAGTCGGAAACAGGGGCGGGTGGCTACACCTTC. Its translation: CASSESETGAGGYTF.

The table lists this clone with a count of one. V and J are TRBV27 and TRBJ2-2; the D is unclear. CDR1 is MNHEY, CDR2 SMNVEV, per germline (reference sequence). Trimming cost V 5 bases and J 2 bases, with 18 bases left between them. The CDR3 spans 17 residues. CDR3 DNA sequence: TGTGCCAGCAGTCCCCTCCTGAGTCCCCAAAACACCGGGGAGCTGTTTTTT. Its translation is CASSPLLSPQNTGELFF.

The V gene is TRBV13, the J gene TRBJ2-1; no definite D call. CDR1 is PRHDT and CDR2 is FYEKMQ in the germline V gene (reference sequence). The CDR3 runs to 15 residues. The V end lost 3 bases, the J end lost 6 bases, and 15 bases lay between the germline ends. The CDR3 DNA is TGTGCCAGCAGCTTTTGGGAATCCTCGAGCAATGAGCAGTTCTTC. Translated, it gives CASSFWESSSNEQFF.

This chain uses TRBV7-6 with TRBJ2-2; 7 nucleotides match TRBD2. This CDR3 contains 16 residues. V lost 1 base and J lost 5; bases outside the gene matches: 7. Germline V gene lookup returns CDR1 SGHVS and CDR2 FNYEAQ. The CDR3 DNA reads TGTGCCAGCAGCTTAGAGGCCCGGCGGGGGACCGGGGAGCTGTTTTTT. It is translated as CASSLEARRGTGELFF.

V is TRBV2 and J is TRBJ1-5; D not resolved. The CDR3 extends over 15 amino acids. V lost 3 bases and J lost 1, with 10 bases in between. CDR1 SNHLY and CDR2 FYNNEI come from the germline V gene. CDR3: CASSDYRASNQPQHF. The CDR3 DNA follows: TGTGCCAGCAGTGATTATCGGGCCAGCAATCAGCCCCAGCATTTT.

The CDR3 nucleotides read TGCGCCAGCAGCTTGGCCGGAGATACGCAGTATTTT. Protein sequence: CASSLAGDTQYF. The genes are TRBV5-1 and TRBJ2-3, with D unclear. This CDR3 contains 12 residues. The V gene's germline CDR1 is SGHRS and CDR2 YFSETQ. V shed 0 bases and J shed 5 bases, with 4 bases lying between them.

The chain recombines TRBV5-6 with TRBJ2-3, with D maybe TRBD1 (6 bases). The V gene lost 4 bases and the J gene lost 1 base, with 16 bases spanning the gap. CDR1 is SGHDT and CDR2 is YYEEEE in the germline V gene. CDR3 length: 16 residues. The CDR3 here is CASSQTDKGGTDTQYF. The CDR3 nucleotides read TGTGCCAGCAGCCAGACCGACAAGGGGGGCACAGATACGCAGTATTTT. Based on the CDR3 plus reference TRBV5-6 and TRBJ2-3, the full variable domain is DAGVTQSPTHLIKTRGQQVTLRCSPKSGHDTVSWYQQALGQGPQFIFQYYEEEERQRGNFPDRFSGHQFPNYSSELNVNALLLGDSALYLCASSQTDKGGTDTQYFGPGTRLTVL.

This chain links TRBV5-5 with TRBJ2-7; 9 nucleotides align to TRBD1. Germline CDR1 and CDR2: SGHKS and YYEKEE (reference sequence). The CDR3 is 16 amino acids. Trimming removed 2 bases from V and 1 base from J; junction bases left unmatched: 7. The CDR3 DNA reads as TGTGCCAGCAGCTTCTACAGGGGGCTTACATCCTACGAGCAGTACTTC. Its protein product is CASSFYRGLTSYEQYF. Based on the CDR3 plus reference TRBV5-5 and TRBJ2-7, the full variable domain is DAGVTQSPTHLIKTRGQQVTLRCSPISGHKSVSWYQQVLGQGPQFIFQYYEKEERGRGNFPDRFSARQFPNYSSELNVNALLLGDSALYLCASSFYRGLTSYEQYFGPGTRLTVT.

This clone was counted only a few times. The chain's CDR3 is CASSIEAIVQVNTEAFF. CDR3 DNA sequence: TGTGCCAGTAGTATAGAGGCTATAGTTCAAGTGAACACTGAAGCTTTCTTT. J is TRBJ1-1 and V is TRBV19; no reliable D call. Germline lookup yields CDR1 LNHDA and CDR2 SQIVND (reference sequence). V was clipped by 0 bases and J by 0 bases, with 14 bases between them. The CDR3 extends over 17 amino acids.

The chain combines TRBV19 with TRBJ1-2; D not certain. CDR1 is LNHDA, CDR2 SQIVND, per germline (reference sequence). This CDR3 spans 12 amino acids. Trimming took 3 bases from V and 5 from J, leaving 7 bases between them. CDR3 sequence (DNA): TGTGCCAGTAGTATGGGCAGATATGGCTACACCTTC. Translation: CASSMGRYGYTF.

This chain's CDR3 is CASKATGLYEQFF. In DNA, the CDR3 is TGTGCCAGCAAGGCCACAGGGCTCTATGAGCAGTTCTTC. The chain uses TRBV11-2 and TRBJ2-1; tentatively, D is TRBD1 (6 bases). V was cut by 7 bases and J by 8 bases, with 15 bases left in between. CDR1 and CDR2 (germline): SGHAT, FQNNGV. CDR3 length equals 13 residues.

The genes are TRBV10-3 and TRBJ2-1; a weak D match, TRBD1 (5 bases). Trimming pared 6 bases from V and 8 bases from J, leaving 20 bases between. This CDR3 has 15 amino acids. Looked up from germline, CDR1 is ENHRY and CDR2 is SYGVKD. The CDR3 DNA sequence: TGTGCCATCAGGGGGCTTGGCGGATCCAGCGATGAGCAGTTCTTC. It codes for CAIRGLGGSSDEQFF.

This chain uses TRBV28 with TRBJ1-2; weak D call: TRBD1 (5 bases). There are 14 residues in the CDR3. The germline CDR1 and CDR2 sequences are MDHEN and SYDVKM. V lost 9 bases, J lost 0 bases, and 14 bases lay in between. The CDR3 loop is CASLRTYTNYGYTF. In DNA form, the CDR3 reads TGTGCCAGTCTTCGGACATACACTAACTATGGCTACACCTTC.

This chain connects TRBV7-9 to TRBJ1-3; 7 bases align to TRBD1. Trimming at V came to 5 bases and at J to 0 bases, leaving 4 bases not matched to a gene. This CDR3 region has 15 residues. Germline CDR1 reads SEHNR; CDR2 reads FQNEAQ (reference sequence). CDR3 amino acids: CASSTWDSSGNTIYF. The DNA of the CDR3 is TGTGCCAGCAGCACCTGGGACAGCTCTGGAAACACCATATATTTT.

This chain uses TRBV7-9 with TRBJ1-2; D possibly corresponds to TRBD1 (6 bases). Germline V CDR1 and CDR2: SEHNR, FQNEAQ (reference sequence). The CDR3 sequence is 15 residues long. The V and J ends lost 1 base and 0 bases respectively, with 9 bases between them. The CDR3 DNA follows: TGTGCCAGCAGCTTAGGAGGGGGATCTAACTATGGCTACACCTTC. This encodes CASSLGGGSNYGYTF.

The gene calls are TRBV6-1 and TRBJ1-5; D not resolved. There are 13 residues in the CDR3. Germline CDR1 is MNHNS and CDR2 is SASEGT. The V end lost 7 bases, the J end lost 0 bases, and 7 bases lay between the germline ends. In nucleotides, the CDR3 is TGTGCCAGCATGGTCTATAGCAATCAGCCCCAGCATTTT. Protein product: CASMVYSNQPQHF.

The rearrangement links TRBV18 to TRBJ2-5, with 10 bases lining up with TRBD2. This CDR3 contains 15 residues. The trim removed 2 bases at V and 4 bases at J, leaving 4 bases unmatched. Germline CDR1 is KGHSH and CDR2 is LQKENI. The CDR3: CASSPKRGGGETQYF. The CDR3, as DNA: TGTGCCAGCTCACCAAAGCGGGGGGGCGGAGAGACCCAGTACTTC.

J is TRBJ1-4 and V is TRBV7-8; a weak D match, TRBD1 (5 bases). The CDR3 is 17 amino acids. Germline V lookup: CDR1 SGHVS, CDR2 FQNEAQ. The V end lost 5 bases, the J end lost 4 bases, and 20 bases lay between the germline ends. The CDR3 here is CASSTRQTVVLNEKLFF. The CDR3 coding sequence is TGTGCCAGCAGCACCCGACAGACCGTAGTGCTTAATGAAAAACTGTTTTTT.

The gene calls are TRBV27 and TRBJ2-7; D possibly corresponds to TRBD2 (5 bases). Germline CDR1 and CDR2: MNHEY and SMNVEV (reference sequence). Trimming cost V 2 bases and J 2 bases, with 13 bases left between them. The CDR3 has 15 amino acids. CDR3: CASSLKGWGAYEQYF. As DNA, the CDR3 is TGTGCCAGCAGTTTAAAAGGGTGGGGAGCCTACGAGCAGTACTTC.

J is TRBJ1-1 and V is TRBV2; no clear D gene. Trimming removed 1 base at V and 10 bases at J, with 13 bases between. This CDR3 contains 13 residues. Germline V lookup: CDR1 SNHLY, CDR2 FYNNEI. The CDR3 nucleotides read TGTGCCAGCAGTGAAGAAAGGATGGTTTCAGCTTTCTTT. It specifies CASSEERMVSAFF.

This chain links TRBV9 with TRBJ2-7; D is perhaps TRBD1 (6 bases). There are 15 residues in the CDR3. Trimming removed 0 bases from V and 1 base from J, with 11 bases in between. Germline V gives CDR1 SGDLS, CDR2 YYNGEE. CDR3 residues: CASSVGSGASYEQYF. CDR3 in DNA: TGTGCCAGCAGCGTAGGGTCAGGGGCGTCCTACGAGCAGTACTTC.